The sequence of this T cell receptor (beta chain) was determined in a study of T cell responses to AZD1222 COVID-19 vaccine (dated by TCRdb to the early 2020s). Notes on the research overall: AZD1222 recipients with second doses at about 4 weeks or about 12 weeks were pooled, because spike-specific TCR depth and breadth did not differ between schedules. TCR sequencing covered 233 trial participants: some 210 given two doses of AZD1222 and 26 given two doses of MenACWY control vaccine. Trial participants were enrolled into age subgroups of 18-55, 56-69 and 70-plus years, which contained around 140, 26 and 57 TCR-sequenced participants, respectively. What the study reported, not specific to this receptor: Because no day 14 peak-response samples were available, the repertoires could be characterized only after the peak T cell response. Participants were mostly white British and included more females than males, and it was suggested by the authors that clonal diversity may have been underestimated. Nearly half of unique spike-specific TCRs reportedly recognized epitopes outside regions mutated in the B.1.351 and B.1.1.7 variants. Spike-specific TCR breadth and depth rose significantly after two AZD1222 doses compared with day 0 and with MenACWY recipients. The whole spike protein was spanned by vaccine-associated CD4 TCRs, and dominant responses were seen in regions 160-218 and 743-854. The 56-69-year group was small, and its depth increase did not reach significance, likely because of low power. Only five to seven AZD1222 recipients were SARS-CoV-2 seropositive at baseline, limiting conclusions about previously exposed vaccinees.

With respect to this clone: The antigen this receptor binds is unknown. Base qualities are not provided; no much larger clone lies one nucleotide away. This same CDR3 is encoded by further DNA sequences in the sample.

The meaning of the sample's time point label: baseline before first vaccination. Vaccinee samples were obtained from the UK trials COV001 and COV002, which included a single-blind randomized controlled phase 2/3 trial of AZD1222 (ChAdOx1 nCoV-19) in healthy adults. Trial participant PBMC samples were collected at day 0 and day 28 after the second dose for TCRbeta chain sequencing. There are 12 amino acids in the CDR3, from cysteine to phenylalanine inclusive. Only the CDR3 DNA is retained, 36 bases long and in frame from the first base. According to the germline V gene, CDR1 reads SGHAT and CDR2 reads FQNNGV. At the junction V is shortened by 1 base and J by 5 bases, with 5 bases in between. The CDR3 regions of human TCRbeta chains were analyzed by immunosequencing. In the paper's pipeline: TCRs in the repertoires were matched against a reference library of SARS-CoV-2-specific TCRs that had been generated with the MIRA antigen-specificity platform. Breadth was defined as the fraction of unique TCRs that were SARS-CoV-2-associated, and depth was defined as the fraction of total T cells that were SARS-CoV-2-associated. Each spike-specific TCR was assigned to its reactive spike region and to a CD4 or CD8 class using the MIRA data. Log10-transformed breadth and depth values were compared by one-way ANOVA with Sidak's multiple comparisons tests. TCRdb holds this immuneACCESS table with in-frame rearrangements only. Some clones are missing; in checked studies, unresolved V genes explain under half, and the rest has no known cause. The V and J calls and clone size come from that table; D and trimming were worked out from the DNA. A total of more than 80,000 clones appear in this sample, 88% of them only once. Approximately 5.5% of the sample belongs to the ten largest clones.

Sequencing used peripheral blood, obtained on day 0 of AZD1222 vaccination. The receptor chain draws on TRBV11-2 and TRBJ1-2, with the D gene not clear enough to name. This TCR was recovered from an adult in good health. The nucleotide sequence is given as TGTGCCAGCAGCTTAGGAGAGTATGGCTACACCTTC. It translates to CASSLGEYGYTF.